The 12 T cell receptor beta chains reported below all come from one sample, sequenced in a study of CD8 T cells in Susac syndrome. Reverse transcription used 0.5 to 1 ug RNA and random hexamers. In TCRdb, the immunoSEQ multiplex PCR reads were re-called with MiXCR into one record per CDR3 protein. The sample carries 160,000 or so distinct CDR3 sequences, around 95% recorded once. The sequenced material came from CD8+ T cells from PBMCs. Every receptor here comes from a human donor with multiple sclerosis.

This rearrangement joins TRBV29-1 to TRBJ2-1; D uncertain. In germline, CDR1 is SQVTM, CDR2 ANQGSEA. This CDR3 region has 12 residues. Trimming pared 3 bases from V and 6 bases from J, leaving 9 bases between. CDR3 residues: CSVEMAINEQFF. The DNA of the CDR3 is TGCAGCGTTGAGATGGCTATCAATGAGCAGTTCTTC.

The chain couples TRBV1 to TRBJ2-1; the table's D call TRBD2 went unverified against the DNA. TRBV1 counts as a pseudogene. The CDR3 length is 16 residues. Here the CDR3 reads CTSSRPKRELKNEQFF. The CDR3 DNA sequence: TGCACCAGCAGCCGGCCGAAGCGGGAGCTAAAAAATGAGCAGTTCTTC.

This sequence joins TRBV13 and TRBJ1-3, with D unclear. This CDR3 has 12 residues. Trimming shortened V by 5 bases and J by 3 bases, and 5 bases separated the two germline ends. Germline lookup yields CDR1 PRHDT and CDR2 FYEKMQ (reference sequence). CDR3 coding DNA: TGTGCCAGCAGCAAGGATGGAAACACCATATATTTT. Its protein product is CASSKDGNTIYF.

The rearrangement uses TRBV12-3 or TRBV12-4 and TRBJ2-6; no definite D call. The CDR3 contains 15 residues. V lost 3 bases to trimming and J lost 2 bases, with 8 bases between them. The DNA of the CDR3 is TGTGCCAGCAGTTTCAGTGGTCCTGGGGCCAACGTCCTGACTTTC. This encodes CASSFSGPGANVLTF.

The chain uses TRBV5-5 and TRBJ2-7; tentatively, D is TRBD1 (6 bases). Germline V CDR1 and CDR2: SGHKS, YYEKEE (reference sequence). Trimming pared 2 bases from V and 5 bases from J, leaving 14 bases between. This CDR3 comprises 14 residues. The CDR3 here is CASSFPVAGDEQYF. Here the CDR3 DNA reads TGTGCCAGCAGCTTCCCCGTTGCAGGGGACGAGCAGTACTTC.

The genes are TRBV11-2 and TRBJ2-1; D assignment may be TRBD1 or TRBD2 (5 bases each). The germline gives CDR1 SGHAT, CDR2 FQNNGV. V lost 5 bases, J lost 8 bases, and 16 bases lay in between. The CDR3 consists of 14 residues. The CDR3 protein is CASSPRPLGDEQFF. DNA of the CDR3: TGTGCCAGCAGCCCTAGGCCGCTGGGGGATGAGCAGTTCTTC.

This clonotype was recorded only once. The CDR3 here is CASSQERQGASPLHF. The CDR3 nucleotides read TGCGCCAGCAGCCAAGAGAGGCAGGGCGCCTCACCCCTCCACTTT. The chain links TRBV4-1 to TRBJ1-6; maybe TRBD1 (5 bases). The CDR3 spans 15 residues. Trimming shortened V by 0 bases and J by 10 bases, and 13 bases separated the two germline ends. The germline V gene encodes CDR1 MGHRA and CDR2 YSYEKL.

The chain is built from TRBV12-5 and TRBJ2-3; no definite D call. Germline CDR1 is LGHNT and CDR2 is FRNRAP. The CDR3 consists of 11 residues. V was pared by 3 bases and J by 5 bases, with 3 bases between. The CDR3 reads CASGFGDTQYF. CDR3 sequence (DNA): TGTGCTAGTGGTTTCGGAGATACGCAGTATTTT.

V usage is TRBV14 and J usage is TRBJ2-1; D unclear. Germline V gene data show CDR1 as SGHDN and CDR2 as FVKESK. The CDR3 totals 12 residues. V was pared by 2 bases and J by 6 bases, with 5 bases between. The DNA of the CDR3 is TGTGCCAGCAGCCAACGACCCAATGAGCAGTTCTTC. Encoded protein: CASSQRPNEQFF.

V gene TRBV29-1 combines with J gene TRBJ2-7; D remains unclear. The CDR3 consists of 11 residues. Germline-derived CDR1 and CDR2 are SQVTM and ANQGSEA. V was pared by 5 bases and J by 4 bases, with 9 bases between. CDR3 in DNA: TGCAGCGTTTTCGCTAGGTACGAGCAGTACTTC. Encoded protein: CSVFARYEQYF.

CDR3 in DNA: TGTGCCACCAGTTGGAAACATAATCAGCCCCAGCATTTT. Translation: CATSWKHNQPQHF. The chain joins TRBV15 to TRBJ1-5; D remains ambiguous. Per germline, CDR1 LNHNV and CDR2 YYDKDF (reference sequence). The V gene lost 6 bases and the J gene lost 4 bases, with 10 bases spanning the gap. The CDR3 has 13 residues.

The rearrangement links TRBV4-2 to TRBJ1-2; D ambiguous. The CDR3 runs 13 residues. The germline V gene encodes CDR1 LGHNA and CDR2 YNFKEQ. V was trimmed by 0 bases and J by 6 bases, leaving 8 bases between them. CDR3 sequence: CASSQDYKDGYTF. Here the CDR3 DNA reads TGTGCCAGCAGCCAAGATTATAAAGATGGCTACACCTTC.